The rows below give T cell receptor beta chains drawn from one sample of a study of a mutant IDH1 vaccine in newly diagnosed glioma. These receptors are not linked to any known antigen. Repertoires were generated with immunoSEQ multiplex PCR, while TCRdb's copy carries only in-frame clones and drops some. The sample records approximately 60,000 clones, more than 75% being singletons. Sequencing was performed on PBMCs, taken from a glioma patient whose treatment included an IDH1 peptide vaccine. Receptors were obtained from a man in his forties or fifties with glioma. The CDR3 runs from the conserved cysteine through the conserved F or W. A D gene is named only where the DNA matches it firmly. Part of the rows lack a size; the others show once, few, many or a class for expanded clones.

TRBV27	TRBJ1-4	-	14	TRBD1	CASSSLGQGQKLFF	TGTGCCAGCAGTTCCCTTGGACAGGGGCAAAAACTGTTTTTT
TRBV10-3	TRBJ2-5	-	15	TRBD2	CAISRGLAGGETQYF	TGTGCCATCAGTCGGGGACTAGCGGGAGGAGAGACCCAGTACTTC
TRBV15	TRBJ2-7	-	13	-	CATSRDPSGEQYF	TGTGCCACCAGCAGAGATCCTTCGGGCGAGCAGTACTTC
TRBV5-4	TRBJ2-7	-	14	-	CASSLSGVGYEQYF	TGTGCCAGCAGCTTGAGCGGAGTCGGATACGAGCAGTACTTC
TRBV28	TRBJ1-5	-	16	-	CASTPAVRGSNQPQHF	TGTGCCAGCACCCCCGCAGTCAGGGGTAGCAATCAGCCCCAGCATTTT
TRBV15	TRBJ2-7	-	16	-	CATSRGRGAGGYEQYF	TGTGCCACCAGCAGAGGAAGAGGTGCAGGGGGGTACGAGCAGTACTTC
TRBV6-5	TRBJ2-1	-	15	-	CASSYSIPSIHEQFF	TGTGCCAGCAGTTACTCGATTCCCTCCATCCATGAGCAGTTCTTC
TRBV27	TRBJ2-5	-	14	TRBD2	CASSSGLVEETQYF	TGTGCCAGCAGTTCGGGACTAGTGGAAGAGACCCAGTACTTC
TRBV19	TRBJ1-5	-	14	TRBD1	CASDPDREDQPQHF	TGTGCCAGTGACCCAGACAGGGAGGATCAGCCCCAGCATTTT
TRBV6-1	TRBJ2-7	few	15	TRBD2	CASSMGTSGFYEQYF	TGTGCCAGCAGTATGGGGACTAGCGGGTTCTACGAGCAGTACTTC
TRBV6-4	TRBJ1-1	-	13	-	CASSAQGNTEAFF	TGTGCCAGCAGTGCACAGGGTAACACTGAAGCTTTCTTT
TRBV6-5	TRBJ2-1	-	13	-	CASSPTTSNEQFF	TGTGCCAGCAGTCCAACGACTAGCAATGAGCAGTTCTTC
TRBV6-6	TRBJ2-6	-	13	-	CASMATGANVLTF	TGTGCCAGCATGGCGACTGGGGCCAACGTCCTGACTTTC
TRBV5-1	TRBJ2-7	-	18	-	CASSYRQVGGTSSYEQYF	TGCGCCAGCAGCTACCGACAGGTCGGCGGGACAAGCTCCTACGAGCAGTACTTC
TRBV6-6	TRBJ1-1	-	15	TRBD1	CASRGQGGVSAVAFF	TGTGCCAGCAGAGGACAGGGTGGGGTGTCGGCTGTAGCTTTCTTT
TRBV6-4	TRBJ2-2	-	13	-	CASSRDNTGELFF	TGTGCCAGCAGTCGGGACAACACCGGGGAGCTGTTTTTT
TRBV5-1	TRBJ2-7	-	14	TRBD1	CASSLRDRAHEQYF	TGCGCCAGCAGCCTCCGGGACAGGGCACACGAGCAGTACTTC
TRBV13	TRBJ2-1	-	16	-	CASSHPGGGGWDEQFF	TGTGCCAGCAGCCACCCCGGTGGGGGAGGTTGGGATGAGCAGTTCTTC
TRBV4-3	TRBJ1-1	-	14	-	CASSQEGRNTEAFF	TGCGCCAGCAGCCAAGAGGGTAGGAACACTGAAGCTTTCTTT
TRBV28	TRBJ2-7	-	14	-	CASSFPGSSREQYF	TGTGCCAGCAGTTTCCCCGGGAGTTCTAGGGAGCAGTACTTC
TRBV9	TRBJ2-5	once	14	-	CASSVAGVVETQYF	TGTGCCAGCAGCGTAGCGGGAGTGGTGGAGACCCAGTACTTC
TRBV18	TRBJ1-1	-	15	-	CASSPLQGRDTEAFF	TGTGCCAGCTCACCCCTCCAGGGCCGCGACACTGAAGCTTTCTTT